This T cell receptor (beta chain) was identified in a study of PD-1 blockade in classical Hodgkin lymphoma. Whole-study results and caveats: Healthy donors reportedly exceeded newly diagnosed patients in baseline TCR diversity. Causes of the repertoire differences remain undefined, possibly disease activity or prior therapy.

The germline CDR1 and CDR2 sequences are MNHNY and SVGAGI (reference sequence). The CDR3 is 14 amino acids. The V end was cut by 6 bases, the J end by 4 bases, with 16 bases between. In the case of this clone: Its antigen is not identified.

Assay: immunoSEQ multiplex PCR; the TCRdb copy retains only in-frame clones and omits some. The data hold tens of thousands of clones, with roughly 90% observed a single time. All patients relapsed after autologous stem cell transplantation, and brentuximab vedotin exposure varied. Patients' outcomes at their best amounted to complete response, partial response or progressive disease. The sequence derives from a human donor with classical Hodgkin lymphoma. The V call is TRBV6-6, the J call TRBJ2-7, with TRBD1 as a possible D gene (7 bases). The source was peripheral blood mononuclear cells (PBMCs), collected at baseline. The CDR3 DNA reads TGTGCCAGCAGGAGACAGGGAGGTGGGTACGAGCAGTACTTC. Its protein is CASRRQGGGYEQYF.